These 21 T cell receptor beta chains share one sample of origin, sequenced in a study of blood T cell repertoires in COVID-19. The protocol was immunoSEQ multiplex PCR, while the TCRdb copy is restricted to in-frame clones and leaves out a portion. The sample shows tens of thousands of clones, over 70% of them seen only once. Sequencing was performed on peripheral blood. The receptors stem from a man aged 65-85 years with active COVID-19.

This chain connects TRBV28 to TRBJ2-7, with 13 positions matching TRBD2. The CDR3 is 17 amino acids. CDR1 MDHEN and CDR2 SYDVKM come from the germline V gene. Trimming at V came to 1 base and at J to 5 bases, leaving 8 bases not matched to a gene. The CDR3 sequence is CASSLLLGTSGANEQYF. CDR3 in DNA: TGTGCCAGCAGTTTATTGCTGGGGACTAGCGGGGCTAACGAGCAGTACTTC.

The chain combines TRBV10-3 with TRBJ2-1; a weak D match, TRBD1 (5 bases). Deletions cut 4 bases from V and 6 bases from J, with 10 bases between. Germline CDR1 ENHRY, CDR2 SYGVKD. CDR3 length: 13 amino acids. Written as DNA, the CDR3 is TGTGCCATCAGTGGGACAAGTCTCAATGAGCAGTTCTTC. Translated, it gives CAISGTSLNEQFF.

For the CDR3, the DNA is TGTGCCAGCCAGTCGACAGTTTCTAGGGCCTATAATTCACCCCTCCACTTT. It codes for CASQSTVSRAYNSPLHF. The V and J genes are TRBV2 and TRBJ1-6; tentatively, D is TRBD1 (5 bases). Per the germline V gene, CDR1 is SNHLY and CDR2 is FYNNEI. This CDR3 has 17 amino acids. V lost 8 bases and J lost 2, with 19 bases in between.

The chain couples TRBV7-9 to TRBJ2-5; D perhaps matches TRBD1 (5 bases). This CDR3 has 14 residues. V shed 6 bases and J shed 7 bases, with 18 bases lying between them. The germline V gene has CDR1 SEHNR and CDR2 FQNEAQ (reference sequence). Written as DNA, the CDR3 is TGTGCCAGCAGACCCGACAGCGCCGGTGGGACCCAGTACTTC. This sequence encodes CASRPDSAGGTQYF.

The chain recombines TRBV3-1 (or the pseudogene TRBV3-2) with TRBJ2-2; TRBD2 agrees at 12 bases. Germline CDR1 reads LGHDT; CDR2 reads YNNKEL (reference sequence). The CDR3 consists of 17 residues. V trimming: 5 bases; J trimming: 1 base; junction bases outside the gene matches: 5. The CDR3 bases are TGTGCCAGCAGCTCACTAGCGGGGGGCAAGAACACCGGGGAGCTGTTTTTT. Translated: CASSSLAGGKNTGELFF.

The J gene is TRBJ2-7, the V gene TRBV4-1, with a weak D call TRBD2 (5 bases). Trimming left V 4 bases short and J 7 bases short, with 14 bases between. The CDR3 extends over 13 amino acids. Germline V CDR1 and CDR2: MGHRA, YSYEKL. CDR3: CASSLYLAGEQYF. Here the CDR3 DNA reads TGCGCCAGCAGCCTCTACTTGGCGGGTGAGCAGTACTTC.

The J gene is TRBJ2-1, the V gene TRBV4-1, with TRBD2 as a possible D gene (6 bases). The CDR3 is 17 residues long. Germline V gives CDR1 MGHRA, CDR2 YSYEKL. Trimming shortened V by 1 base and J by 7 bases, and 20 bases separated the two germline ends. The CDR3 DNA follows: TGCGCCAGCAGCCAAGGGAGGAGAGCGGGCAATATGAATGAGCAGTTCTTC. Protein: CASSQGRRAGNMNEQFF.

Note on this clone: One junction end disagrees with the germline gene, perhaps due to a read error. The chain joins TRBV6-5 to TRBJ1-3; possibly TRBD1 for D (5 bases). The CDR3 sequence is 14 residues long. CDR1 is MNHEY and CDR2 is SVGAGI in the germline V gene. CDR3 DNA sequence: TGTGCCAGCGAGGCGGGGACCTCTCTGGATGTTCTGTACTTT. As protein: CASEAGTSLDVLYF.

The CDR3 sequence: CASSYGETTGANVLTF. The CDR3 DNA reads as TGTGCCAGCAGTTACGGGGAGACAACCGGGGCCAACGTCCTGACTTTC. The chain couples TRBV6-5 to TRBJ2-6, with D possibly matching TRBD2 (5 bases). The V gene lost 2 bases and the J gene lost 4 bases, with 12 bases spanning the gap. Germline-derived CDR1 and CDR2 are MNHEY and SVGAGI. The length of the CDR3 is 16 residues.

V gene TRBV7-2 combines with J gene TRBJ2-1; 13 bases map to TRBD2. CDR1 is SGHTA, CDR2 FQGNSA, per germline. After removal of 5 bases from V and 7 bases from J, the junction contained 2 bases not matched to a gene. The CDR3 sequence is 14 residues long. The chain's CDR3 is CASSPGLAGNEQFF. The CDR3 nucleotides are TGTGCCAGCAGCCCGGGACTAGCGGGAAATGAGCAGTTCTTC.

The chain combines TRBV4-3 with TRBJ1-5; D remains ambiguous. The CDR3 is 14 residues long. The germline CDR1 and CDR2 sequences are LGHNA and YSLEER. V shed 0 bases and J shed 0 bases, with 3 bases lying between them. CDR3: CASSQDYSNQPQHF. The CDR3 nucleotides read TGCGCCAGCAGCCAAGACTATAGCAATCAGCCCCAGCATTTT.

CDR3 DNA: TGTGCCAGCAGCTTCGGTAACACCGGGGAGCTGTTTTTT. Residues: CASSFGNTGELFF. V is TRBV7-2 and J is TRBJ2-2; D is uncertain. CDR1 and CDR2 (germline): SGHTA, FQGNSA. Deletions cut 3 bases from V and 2 bases from J, with 4 bases between. The CDR3 covers 13 residues.

This chain uses TRBV7-9 with TRBJ2-1; D not resolved. Germline-derived CDR1 and CDR2 are SEHNR and FQNEAQ (reference sequence). The CDR3 has 14 amino acids. The V end lost 5 bases, the J end lost 5 bases, and 13 bases lay between the germline ends. The CDR3: CASSPSVRDNEQFF. Here the CDR3 DNA reads TGTGCCAGCAGCCCCTCCGTCCGGGACAATGAGCAGTTCTTC.

The chain employs TRBV5-1 and TRBJ1-1; the D gene is possibly TRBD1 (6 bases). V was cut by 5 bases and J by 3 bases, with 14 bases left in between. This CDR3 comprises 14 residues. Germline V gene sequence: CDR1 SGHRS, CDR2 YFSETQ. CDR3 sequence reads: CASRNTGLDTEAFF. CDR3 DNA sequence: TGCGCCAGCAGGAACACAGGGCTAGACACTGAAGCTTTCTTT.

The genes are TRBV29-1 and TRBJ2-6; 8 nucleotides match TRBD2. CDR1 and CDR2 from the germline V gene are SQVTM and ANQGSEA. V shed 1 base and J 0 bases; nucleotides not matched to a gene: 8. The CDR3 loop spans 18 amino acids. CDR3 nucleotide sequence: TGCAGCGTTGAAGTGGCGGGGGGAGGGGTCTCTGGGGCCAACGTCCTGACTTTC. It specifies CSVEVAGGGVSGANVLTF.

This clone occurred a few times. V gene TRBV3-1 (or the pseudogene TRBV3-2) combines with J gene TRBJ1-5; no clear D. V was trimmed by 0 bases and J by 3 bases, leaving 3 bases between them. The CDR3 extends over 13 amino acids. Looked up from germline, CDR1 is LGHDT and CDR2 is YNNKEL (reference sequence). The CDR3 is CASSQEYNQPQHF. For the CDR3, the DNA is TGTGCCAGCAGCCAAGAATACAATCAGCCCCAGCATTTT.

This clone was seen more than once but under ten times. The CDR3 DNA follows: TGTGCCAGCAGGGATGGACAGGACGACTATGGCTACACCTTC. Translated: CASRDGQDDYGYTF. The genes are TRBV2 and TRBJ1-2, with 7 bases that match TRBD1. The CDR3 length is 14 residues. Per germline, CDR1 SNHLY and CDR2 FYNNEI. J gave up 3 bases and V 6 bases, and 7 bases lay outside the gene matches.

The chain uses TRBV24-1 and TRBJ1-2, with D tentatively TRBD1 (6 bases). Between the trimmed V and J ends, which lost 4 bases and 2 bases, there was a span of 13 bases. The CDR3 length is 15 residues. Looked up from germline, CDR1 is KGHDR and CDR2 is SFDVKD. The CDR3 sequence: CATSDPVRGNYGYTF. In nucleotides, the CDR3 is TGTGCCACCAGTGACCCGGTTAGGGGGAACTATGGCTACACCTTC.

V usage is TRBV6-5 and J usage is TRBJ2-7; 10 nucleotides align to TRBD1. The trim removed 0 bases at V and 5 bases at J, leaving 4 bases unmatched. The CDR3 totals 15 residues. Germline CDR1 MNHEY, CDR2 SVGAGI. CDR3 DNA: TGTGCCAGCAGTTACTCGAGCGACAGGGGGCACGAGCAGTACTTC. Protein sequence: CASSYSSDRGHEQYF.

There are a few counts of this clone. The gene calls are TRBV2 and TRBJ1-1; D is possibly TRBD1 (6 bases). From germline, CDR1 is SNHLY and CDR2 FYNNEI. With 8 bases removed from V and 7 bases from J, the gap between germline ends came to 17 bases. The CDR3 runs 13 residues. CDR3: CASSGGRGFEAFF. The CDR3 bases are TGTGCCAGCTCGGGCGGGAGGGGGTTTGAAGCTTTCTTT. The variable domain in full, with the rest retrieved from reference TRBV2 and TRBJ1-1, is EPEVTQTPSHQVTQMGQEVILRCVPISNHLYFYWYRQILGQKVEFLVSFYNNEISEKSEIFDDQFSVERPDGSNFTLKIRSTKLEDSAMYFCASSGGRGFEAFFGQGTRLTVV.

The count of this clone is one. The junction shows a germline mismatch at one end, possibly a read error. The chain joins TRBV7-3 to TRBJ1-3, with TRBD1 matching over 7 bases. The CDR3 extends over 15 amino acids. The germline CDR1 and CDR2 sequences are SGHTA and FQGTGA. This chain's CDR3 is CASSVTGTAGNTIYF. The CDR3 DNA is TGTGCCAGCAGCGTAACAGGGACAGCTGGAAACACCATATATTTT. The whole variable domain, remainder taken from reference TRBV7-3 and TRBJ1-3, is GAGVSQTPSNKVTEKGKYVELRCDPISGHTALYWYRQSLGQGPEFLIYFQGTGAADDSGLPNDRFFAVRPEGSVSTLKIQRTERGDSAVYLCASSVTGTAGNTIYFGEGSWLTVV.